Below are 28 T cell receptor beta chains sequenced from a single sample in a study of cytomegalovirus exposure and HLA in healthy donors. This PCR relied on a set of 60 Vbeta primers and 13 Jbeta primers. Sequencing used immunoSEQ multiplex PCR; TCRdb keeps in-frame clones, though not all of them. The sample records about 140,000 clones, about 80% being singletons. The sample was PBMCs. Receptor source: a man in his forties in good health and CMV-seronegative.

This clone was found once. V usage is TRBV28 and J usage is TRBJ2-2, with 8 bases that match TRBD2. The germline V gene has CDR1 MDHEN and CDR2 SYDVKM. Unmatched junction bases numbered 5, after V lost 5 bases and J lost 3 bases. CDR3 length: 15 residues. In DNA form, the CDR3 reads TGTGCCAGCAGTCATAGCGGGACGTACACCGGGGAGCTGTTTTTT. This codes for CASSHSGTYTGELFF.

This rearrangement joins TRBV7-9 to TRBJ2-7; TRBD1 is a possible D gene (5 bases). The CDR3 is 15 amino acids. Germline loops: CDR1 SEHNR, CDR2 FQNEAQ (reference sequence). The V end lost 1 base, the J end lost 0 bases, and 10 bases lay between the germline ends. Here the CDR3 reads CASSLGVGVSYEQYF. CDR3 nucleotides: TGTGCCAGCAGCTTAGGAGTAGGGGTCTCCTACGAGCAGTACTTC.

This chain connects TRBV25-1 to TRBJ2-2, with 7 bases lining up with TRBD1. Germline CDR1 and CDR2: MGHDK and SYGVNS. The CDR3 is 15 residues long. The V and J ends lost 5 bases and 1 base, in that order; junction bases with no gene match: 4. The CDR3 region has the DNA TGTGCCAGCAGTCCCTGGACAGGGAACACCGGGGAGCTGTTTTTT. Its protein product is CASSPWTGNTGELFF.

This chain links TRBV19 with TRBJ2-7; D call uncertain. Between the trimmed V and J ends, which lost 0 bases and 1 base, there was a span of 7 bases. CDR1 is LNHDA, CDR2 SQIVND, per germline (reference sequence). The CDR3 extends over 14 amino acids. CDR3 DNA: TGTGCCAGTAGTATAGATCCGGGTTCCTACGAGCAGTACTTC. Translated: CASSIDPGSYEQYF.

A single count supports this clone. The V gene is TRBV11-1, the J gene TRBJ2-1; 9 bases map to TRBD2. CDR1 and CDR2 (germline): SGHAT, FQDESV (reference sequence). The CDR3 extends over 14 amino acids. After removal of 2 bases from V and 9 bases from J, the junction contained 5 bases not matched to a gene. The CDR3 coding sequence is TGTGCCAGCAGCTTACGGCGGGGGGGCCGTGAGCAGTTCTTC. Encoded protein: CASSLRRGGREQFF. Variable domain in full (rest from reference TRBV11-1 and TRBJ2-1): EAEVAQSPRYKITEKSQAVAFWCDPISGHATLYWYRQILGQGPELLVQFQDESVVDDSQLPKDRFSAERLKGVDSTLKIQPAELGDSAMYLCASSLRRGGREQFFGPGTRLTVL.

The chain combines TRBV7-9 with TRBJ2-1; D is possibly TRBD2 (5 bases). Germline CDR1 reads SEHNR; CDR2 reads FQNEAQ (reference sequence). V gave up 10 bases and J gave up 0 bases, with 16 bases separating them. The CDR3 totals 15 residues. The CDR3 is CATERRVSSYNEQFF. Written as DNA, the CDR3 is TGTGCCACGGAGAGGCGGGTTAGCTCCTACAATGAGCAGTTCTTC.

V gene TRBV7-3 combines with J gene TRBJ2-5; D is possibly TRBD2 (5 bases). The CDR3 is made up of 14 amino acids. Trimming stripped 5 bases from V and 5 bases from J, with 15 bases between. The germline V gene encodes CDR1 SGHTA and CDR2 FQGTGA. The CDR3 region has the DNA TGTGCCAGCAGCCAAAGTAGCGCCTCGGAGACCCAGTACTTC. It codes for CASSQSSASETQYF.

The rearrangement links TRBV13 to TRBJ1-4, with 8 bases lining up with TRBD1. Germline V CDR1 and CDR2: PRHDT, FYEKMQ (reference sequence). V trimming: 5 bases; J trimming: 3 bases; junction bases outside the gene matches: 8. The CDR3 extends over 16 amino acids. The CDR3 region is CASSITPGQANEKLFF. The CDR3 DNA follows: TGTGCCAGCAGCATCACGCCGGGACAGGCTAATGAAAAACTGTTTTTT.

The sample holds a few counts of this clone. The chain employs TRBV30 and TRBJ1-1; 8 bases align to TRBD1. V was clipped by 4 bases and J by 3 bases; unmatched bases: 4. CDR1 is GTSNPN and CDR2 is SVGIG in the germline V gene (reference sequence). The CDR3 totals 13 residues. The CDR3 protein is CAWKLGQDTEAFF. Written as DNA, the CDR3 is TGTGCCTGGAAACTGGGACAGGACACTGAAGCTTTCTTT.

The chain couples TRBV7-3 to TRBJ2-2, with D unclear. Germline V lookup: CDR1 SGHTA, CDR2 FQGTGA. The CDR3 is 14 residues long. V lost 3 bases to trimming and J lost 4 bases, with 9 bases between them. CDR3 residues: CASSFGTVTGELFF. Here the CDR3 DNA reads TGTGCCAGCAGCTTCGGTACAGTCACCGGGGAGCTGTTTTTT.

The V and J genes are TRBV6-5 and TRBJ1-5; TRBD1 aligns across 10 bases. Germline loops: CDR1 MNHEY, CDR2 SVGAGI. Trimming took 6 bases from V and 4 from J; bases not matched to a gene: 6. The CDR3 has 15 residues. For the CDR3, the DNA is TGTGCCAGCAGCAGCGACAGGGGGCTGAATCAGCCCCAGCATTTT. It encodes CASSSDRGLNQPQHF.

The chain uses TRBV28 and TRBJ2-7, with 9 bases that match TRBD2. The CDR3 runs 13 residues. V shed 6 bases and J 4 bases; nucleotides not matched to a gene: 4. CDR1 is MDHEN and CDR2 is SYDVKM in the germline V gene. CDR3 sequence (DNA): TGTGCCAGCAGGGGTAGCGGGGGATACGAGCAGTACTTC. It encodes CASRGSGGYEQYF.

The chain employs TRBV2 and TRBJ2-3, with 9 nucleotides matching TRBD2. CDR3 length equals 14 residues. Germline loops: CDR1 SNHLY, CDR2 FYNNEI. V dropped 6 bases and J dropped 3; count of bases not matched to a gene: 4. In DNA, the CDR3 is TGTGCCAGCAGGTCAGCGGGGGGAACAGATACGCAGTATTTT. It codes for CASRSAGGTDTQYF.

The rearrangement links TRBV28 to TRBJ2-1, with D possibly being TRBD1 (7 bases). This CDR3 contains 13 residues. Germline V gene data show CDR1 as MDHEN and CDR2 as SYDVKM. Between the trimmed V and J ends, which lost 5 bases and 7 bases, there was a span of 12 bases. CDR3 DNA: TGTGCCAGCAGTAAACAGGGGAGGAATGAGCAGTTCTTC. Residues: CASSKQGRNEQFF.

In DNA, the CDR3 is TGTGCCAGCAGTTACAGAAGCGGTCAGCCCCAGCATTTT. Translation gives CASSYRSGQPQHF. The chain joins TRBV6-5 to TRBJ1-5, with unresolved D. CDR1 MNHEY and CDR2 SVGAGI come from the germline V gene. This CDR3 spans 13 amino acids. Trimming took 2 bases from V and 6 from J, leaving 8 bases between them.

J is TRBJ2-5 and V is TRBV5-1, with 11 nucleotides matching TRBD1. Germline CDR1 is SGHRS and CDR2 is YFSETQ. The CDR3 spans 15 residues. With V trimmed by 4 bases and J by 6 bases, 8 bases remained unmatched. The CDR3 sequence: CASSPGTGGMKTQYF. The CDR3 nucleotides read TGCGCCAGCAGCCCAGGGACAGGGGGTATGAAGACCCAGTACTTC.

The CDR3 here is CASSEFKSSYNSPLHF. CDR3 bases: TGTGCCAGCAGCGAGTTCAAGAGCTCCTATAATTCACCCCTCCACTTT. The chain recombines TRBV7-9 with TRBJ1-6; D ambiguous. The length of the CDR3 is 16 residues. Trimming pared 5 bases from V and 0 bases from J, leaving 11 bases between. CDR1 is SEHNR, CDR2 FQNEAQ, per germline (reference sequence).

The rearrangement joins TRBV30 to TRBJ2-5, with TRBD1 matching over 7 bases. The J call may not be correct, given that the DNA end is closer to TRBJ2-7. Germline-derived CDR1 and CDR2 are GTSNPN and SVGIG (reference sequence). The CDR3 runs 15 residues. This CDR3 is CAWSVMTGSTYEQYF. For the CDR3, the DNA is TGTGCCTGGAGTGTCATGACAGGGTCGACCTACGAGCAGTACTTC.

V usage is TRBV15 and J usage is TRBJ2-1; 8 bases are a match to TRBD2. Unmatched junction bases numbered 4, after V lost 0 bases and J lost 6 bases. The CDR3 totals 15 residues. The germline gives CDR1 LNHNV, CDR2 YYDKDF (reference sequence). CDR3 amino acids: CATSRDLGTSNEQFF. CDR3 DNA: TGTGCCACCAGCAGAGATCTGGGGACTAGCAATGAGCAGTTCTTC.

The V and J genes are TRBV27 and TRBJ2-7; 8 bases match TRBD2. Germline assignment: CDR1 MNHEY and CDR2 SMNVEV (reference sequence). The CDR3 spans 14 residues. The V and J ends lost 8 bases and 5 bases, in that order; junction bases with no gene match: 11. CDR3 sequence reads: CASRESGRIDEQYF. The CDR3 nucleotides are TGTGCCAGCCGCGAAAGCGGGAGAATCGACGAGCAGTACTTC.

This chain connects TRBV21-1 to TRBJ2-2; no check of the table's D call, TRBD1, against the DNA was made. TRBV21-1 is recorded as a pseudogene. The CDR3 covers 14 residues. The CDR3 DNA is TGTGCCAGCACTGCATCAGGGGTCACCGGGGAGCTGTTTTTT. Amino acids: CASTASGVTGELFF.

The chain is built from TRBV7-6 and TRBJ2-5; D remains ambiguous. Trimming took off 5 bases at V and 5 bases at J, with 6 bases between the two ends. Germline values: CDR1 SGHVS, CDR2 FNYEAQ. CDR3 length equals 11 residues. DNA for the CDR3: TGTGCCAGCAGCCCCGGGGAGACCCAGTACTTC. Its protein is CASSPGETQYF.

The chain recombines TRBV27 with TRBJ2-7; D is unresolved. The CDR3 totals 16 residues. The germline V gene encodes CDR1 MNHEY and CDR2 SMNVEV (reference sequence). V gave up 0 bases and J gave up 0 bases, with 12 bases separating them. Here the CDR3 reads CASSLSVSWSSYEQYF. DNA for the CDR3: TGTGCCAGCAGTTTATCGGTTTCTTGGAGCTCCTACGAGCAGTACTTC.

The V gene is TRBV16, the J gene TRBJ2-1; tentatively, D is TRBD1 (7 bases). V lost 0 bases to trimming and J lost 6 bases, with 12 bases between them. The CDR3 covers 15 residues. Germline V gene lookup returns CDR1 KGHSY and CDR2 FQNENV. This CDR3 is CASSQSNRGGNEQFF. In DNA, the CDR3 is TGTGCCAGCAGCCAATCTAACAGGGGAGGCAATGAGCAGTTCTTC.

The chain recombines TRBV7-9 with TRBJ2-3; D unclear. V shed 5 bases and J shed 0 bases, with 12 bases lying between them. Looked up from germline, CDR1 is SEHNR and CDR2 is FQNEAQ (reference sequence). The CDR3 covers 15 residues. In DNA, the CDR3 is TGTGCCAGCAGCACCTATCCCTCAAGCACAGATACGCAGTATTTT. Translated, it gives CASSTYPSSTDTQYF.

The table lists this clone with a few counts. The V gene is TRBV19, the J gene TRBJ2-2; 7 bases line up with TRBD1. The germline V gene encodes CDR1 LNHDA and CDR2 SQIVND (reference sequence). The CDR3 runs to 17 residues. The V segment lost 5 bases and the J segment 5 bases; nucleotides outside the gene matches: 14. The CDR3 sequence: CASSASRQGVYTGELFF. CDR3 in DNA: TGTGCCAGTAGTGCCTCCAGGCAGGGGGTGTATACCGGGGAGCTGTTTTTT.

The CDR3: CASRIAGGGQETQYF. The CDR3 DNA reads as TGTGCCAGCCGGATAGCGGGAGGGGGCCAAGAGACCCAGTACTTC. The genes are TRBV10-3 and TRBJ2-5; 11 nucleotides match TRBD2. Germline trimming cut 10 bases from V and 1 base from J; bases unmatched to any gene: 8. Germline loops: CDR1 ENHRY, CDR2 SYGVKD. The CDR3 has 15 residues.

In this sample, this clone turned up a few times. The gene calls are TRBV19 and TRBJ2-2; 8 nucleotides agree with TRBD1. Trimming took 6 bases from V and 5 from J; bases not matched to a gene: 8. CDR1 is LNHDA and CDR2 is SQIVND in the germline V gene (reference sequence). The CDR3 length is 15 residues. The CDR3 spells CASRTDRDGTGELFF. In DNA form, the CDR3 reads TGTGCCAGTAGAACGGACAGGGATGGGACCGGGGAGCTGTTTTTT.